This is a list of T cell receptor beta chains from one sample in a study of OX40 agonist ivuxolimab in advanced cancers. Assay: immunoSEQ multiplex PCR; the TCRdb copy retains only in-frame clones and omits some. The sample includes approximately 52,000 clones, 84% seen only once; the top ten take 1.1%. Sequenced material: CD4+ or CD8+ T cells sorted from blood, taken in a trial of the OX40 agonist ivuxolimab. These receptors came from an adult with an advanced solid tumor such as melanoma, head and neck, liver or kidney cancer. CDR3s include the opening cysteine and the closing phenylalanine or tryptophan. D genes are given only for firm matches. Some rows mark clone size as missing; the rest say once, few, many or name a class of expanded clone.

CDR3 protein | CDR3 DNA | D gene | J gene | V gene | clone size
CASRTGGRFEVYQHF | TGTGCCAGCAGGACAGGGGGCCGCTTTGAGGTCTACCAGCATTTT | TRBD1 | TRBJ1-5 | TRBV5-8 | -
CAWSETDPGGNQPQHF | TGTGCCTGGAGTGAAACCGACCCAGGGGGCAATCAGCCCCAGCATTTT | - | TRBJ1-5 | TRBV30 | once
CASSPPSRGDTGELFF | TGTGCCAGCTCACCACCGAGCCGGGGGGACACCGGGGAGCTGTTTTTT | TRBD2 | TRBJ2-2 | TRBV18 | -
CASSLYGGPKHFQETQYF | TGTGCCAGCAGTTTATACGGGGGGCCAAAACACTTCCAAGAGACCCAGTACTTC | - | TRBJ2-5 | TRBV27 | -
CASSLRQGAREQYF | TGTGCCAGCAGTTTACGGCAGGGGGCAAGGGAGCAGTACTTC | TRBD1 | TRBJ2-7 | TRBV28 | -
CASSEDSGANVLTF | TGTGCCAGCAGTGAAGACTCTGGGGCCAACGTCCTGACTTTC | - | TRBJ2-6 | TRBV2 | -
CASSLSEPGGGTDTQYF | TGTGCCAGCAGCCTTTCGGAGCCTGGGGGCGGCACAGATACGCAGTATTTT | - | TRBJ2-3 | TRBV7-2 | -
CASSIGTGEVKAFF | TGTGCCAGTAGTATCGGGACGGGAGAGGTTAAGGCTTTCTTT | - | TRBJ1-1 | TRBV19 | -
CASSQGAGRETQYF | TGCGCCAGCAGCCAGGGGGCGGGAAGAGAGACCCAGTACTTC | TRBD1 | TRBJ2-5 | TRBV5-1 | -
CASSPLAQREGIKTQYF | TGTGCCAGCTCACCACTTGCCCAGCGGGAGGGCATCAAGACCCAGTACTTC | TRBD2 | TRBJ2-5 | TRBV18 | -
CASRPGTSGYNEQFF | TGCGCCAGCAGACCCGGGACTAGCGGGTACAATGAGCAGTTCTTC | TRBD2 | TRBJ2-1 | TRBV5-1 | -
CASSLTSGTQFSSYNEQFF | TGTGCCAGCAGCTTAACTAGCGGGACCCAATTTAGCTCCTACAATGAGCAGTTCTTC | TRBD2 | TRBJ2-1 | TRBV7-2 | -
CASSTGPSYEQYF | TGTGCCAGCAGTACAGGGCCCTCCTACGAGCAGTACTTC | - | TRBJ2-7 | TRBV6-1 | -
CASSWELAGGRDTQYF | TGCGCCAGCAGCTGGGAACTAGCGGGGGGGCGGGATACGCAGTATTTT | TRBD2 | TRBJ2-3 | TRBV5-1 | -
CASSWTSGSIGSGYNEQFF | TGTGCCAGCAGTTGGACTAGCGGGAGTATCGGGTCGGGGTACAATGAGCAGTTCTTC | TRBD2 | TRBJ2-1 | TRBV2 | -
CASSLSGTNTGELFF | TGTGCCAGCAGCCTCTCCGGGACCAACACCGGGGAGCTGTTTTTT | - | TRBJ2-2 | TRBV7-2 | -
CASSRGAGETQYF | TGTGCCAGCAGCCGAGGGGCCGGGGAGACCCAGTACTTC | - | TRBJ2-5 | TRBV7-3 | -
CASSLALAGVANEQFF | TGTGCCAGCAGCTTAGCACTTGCGGGAGTGGCAAATGAGCAGTTCTTC | TRBD2 | TRBJ2-1 | TRBV11-3 | -
CASRLLGQAYNEQFF | TGTGCCAGCAGGTTGCTCGGACAGGCCTACAATGAGCAGTTCTTC | TRBD1 | TRBJ2-1 | TRBV7-8 | once
CASSVSGTLPSLGYF | TGTGCCAGCAGTGTCTCCGGGACACTCCCCTCCCTGGGCTATTTT | - | TRBJ1-3 | TRBV6-1 | -
CASSVGPGATQYF | TGTGCCAGCAGCGTAGGACCCGGGGCGACGCAGTACTTC | - | TRBJ2-7 | TRBV9 | -
CAWSRQMNTEAFF | TGTGCCTGGAGCAGGCAGATGAACACTGAAGCTTTCTTT | - | TRBJ1-1 | TRBV30 | few
CASSPNVGPTPSF | TGTGCCAGCAGCCCTAATGTCGGGCCCACACCAAGCTTC | - | TRBJ2-7 | TRBV7-3 | -
CACSAWGGDKQFF | TGTGCCTGCTCAGCTTGGGGGGGGGACAAGCAGTTCTTC | - | TRBJ2-1 | TRBV5-4 | once
CASSSTGGAEAFF | TGTGCCAGCAGCTCGACAGGGGGGGCTGAAGCTTTCTTT | TRBD1 | TRBJ1-1 | TRBV11-2 | -
CASPEEGGDWAWETQYF | TGTGCCAGCCCGGAGGAAGGGGGGGACTGGGCCTGGGAGACCCAGTACTTC | - | TRBJ2-5 | TRBV21-1 | -
CASRRLAASGELFF | TGTGCCAGCAGAAGACTAGCGGCTTCGGGGGAGCTGTTTTTT | TRBD2 | TRBJ2-2 | TRBV7-2 | -
CASSSPGYEQYF | TGTGCCAGCAGCTCACCGGGATACGAGCAGTACTTC | - | TRBJ2-7 | TRBV5-4 | few
CASSLALLAGATGELFF | TGTGCCAGCAGCTTAGCGCTCCTAGCGGGGGCCACCGGGGAGCTGTTTTTT | TRBD2 | TRBJ2-2 | TRBV7-2 | -
CASSSYRVSFYEQFF | TGTGCCAGCAGTTCCTACAGGGTGAGCTTTTATGAGCAGTTCTTC | - | TRBJ2-1 | TRBV27 | -
CASRPDGTGELFF | TGTGCCAGCAGACCCGACGGGACCGGGGAGCTGTTTTTT | - | TRBJ2-2 | TRBV6-5 | -
CASSQPWPGQRDQGYTF | TGCGCCAGCAGCCAACCTTGGCCGGGACAGCGAGACCAGGGCTACACCTTC | TRBD1 | TRBJ1-2 | TRBV4-1 | -
CASSRQGAIYGYTF | TGTGCCAGCAGTAGACAGGGGGCCATCTATGGCTACACCTTC | TRBD1 | TRBJ1-2 | TRBV2 | -
CASSRGQGTTEAFF | TGTGCCAGCAGCCGAGGACAGGGAACCACTGAAGCTTTCTTT | TRBD1 | TRBJ1-1 | TRBV9 | -
CASSQNRNTGVGGAFF | TGTGCCAGCAGCCAAAACCGCAATACAGGGGTCGGTGGGGCGTTCTTC | TRBD1 | TRBJ2-1 | TRBV7-3 | once
CASRDGTTANTGELFF | TGCGCCAGTAGGGATGGGACTACGGCGAACACCGGGGAGCTGTTTTTT | TRBD2 | TRBJ2-2 | TRBV5-1 | -
CASSLRTGTGVYYEQYF | TGTGCCAGCAGTTTAAGGACCGGGACAGGGGTCTACTACGAGCAGTACTTC | TRBD1 | TRBJ2-7 | TRBV27 | -
CASSVPGDPGARGGTQYF | TGTGCCAGCAGCGTCCCGGGTGATCCGGGGGCTCGGGGAGGGACCCAGTACTTC | - | TRBJ2-5 | TRBV5-6 | few
CASSLNWGGLYGYTF | TGTGCCAGCAGCTTAAACTGGGGGGGGCTATATGGCTACACCTTC | - | TRBJ1-2 | TRBV7-2 | -
CSVRQGAGNTIYF | TGCAGCGTTCGACAGGGGGCTGGAAACACCATATATTTT | TRBD1 | TRBJ1-3 | TRBV29-1 | few
CASSYPPGGRSSYEQYF | TGTGCCAGCAGCTACCCTCCAGGGGGCAGGAGCTCCTACGAGCAGTACTTC | TRBD1 | TRBJ2-7 | TRBV7-9 | -
CASSAAAGVNTIYF | TGTGCCAGCAGTGCAGCTGCAGGGGTCAACACCATATATTTT | - | TRBJ1-3 | TRBV6-1 | -
CASSTQRGGRDTQYF | TGTGCCAGCAGTACCCAGCGGGGGGGGAGGGATACGCAGTATTTT | TRBD2 | TRBJ2-3 | TRBV28 | few
CASSPGTSTDTQYF | TGTGCTAGCAGCCCCGGGACAAGCACAGATACGCAGTATTTT | - | TRBJ2-3 | TRBV7-7 | -
CASSSYRGLYEQYF | TGTGCCAGCAGCTCGTACAGGGGGCTCTACGAGCAGTACTTC | TRBD1 | TRBJ2-7 | TRBV5-6 | -
CASSDVQGTGANVLTF | TGTGCCAGCAGTGACGTACAGGGGACAGGGGCCAACGTCCTGACTTTC | TRBD1 | TRBJ2-6 | TRBV27 | few
CASSSTTDTQYF | TGTGCCAGCAGCTCGACAACAGATACGCAGTATTTT | - | TRBJ2-3 | TRBV7-2 | few
CASSEYEAYEQYF | TGTGCCAGCAGTGAATACGAAGCCTACGAGCAGTACTTC | - | TRBJ2-7 | TRBV25-1 | -